These 4 T cell receptor beta chains were all obtained from the same sample, sequenced in a study of T cell repertoires in cytomegalovirus infection. TCRdb itself ran the reads through MiXCR, one entry per CDR3 protein. Counted here are approximately 910,000 distinct CDR3 sequences, roughly 30% occurring once; the ten biggest clones make up 11% to 15%. Their antigens are not known. Sequenced material: cultured CD8+ T cells from PBMCs, taken from culture after CMV antigen stimulation. The receptors derive from a human donor in good health (CMV status not recorded). Some clones in this sample may be carry-over from other donors' samples.

V gene TRBV29-1 combines with J gene TRBJ1-1, with 8 bases aligning to TRBD1. The trim removed 6 bases at V and 6 bases at J, leaving 6 bases unmatched. In germline, CDR1 is SQVTM, CDR2 ANQGSEA. The CDR3 runs to 12 residues. CDR3 sequence (DNA): TGCAGCGTAGGGACAGGACAGTCTGAAGCTTTCTTT. Translation: CSVGTGQSEAFF.

This clonotype was picked up many times. This rearrangement joins TRBV7-9 to TRBJ2-7; unclear D gene. The germline CDR1 and CDR2 sequences are SEHNR and FQNEAQ (reference sequence). CDR3 length: 14 residues. Trimming cost V 3 bases and J 5 bases, with 14 bases left between them. The chain's CDR3 is CASSFSDYMDEQYF. The CDR3 DNA follows: TGTGCCAGCAGCTTCTCGGATTACATGGACGAGCAGTACTTC. Combining the CDR3 with reference TRBV7-9 and TRBJ2-7 gives the whole variable domain DTGVSQNPRHKITKRGQNVTFRCDPISEHNRLYWYRQTLGQGPEFLTYFQNEAQLEKSRLLSDRFSAERPKGSFSTLEIQRTEQGDSAMYLCASSFSDYMDEQYFGPGTRLTVT.

As for this clonotype: With a far larger clone one base away, a read error is the likely cause. The chain is built from TRBV11-2 and TRBJ2-3; no firm D call. There are 11 residues in the CDR3. Germline values: CDR1 SGHAT, CDR2 FQNNGV. Written as DNA, the CDR3 is TGTGTCAGCAGCTTAGTTGATACGCAGTATTTT. Translation: CVSSLVDTQYF. Using reference TRBV11-2 and TRBJ2-3 for the parts outside the CDR3, the full variable domain is EAGVAQSPRYKIIEKRQSVAFWCNPISGHATLYWYQQILGQGPKLLIQFQNNGVVDDSQLPKDRFSAERLKGVDSTLKIQPAKLEDSAVYLCVSSLVDTQYFGPGTRLTVL.

This clonotype has at least ten counts. V gene TRBV7-6 combines with J gene TRBJ2-3; 8 bases are shared with TRBD2. The junction had 1 base not matched to a gene; V was cut back by 0 bases and J by 5 bases. The germline V gene encodes CDR1 SGHVS and CDR2 FNYEAQ. This CDR3 has 14 amino acids. In nucleotides, the CDR3 is TGTGCCAGCAGCTTAGCCGGGGGGGGAGATACGCAGTATTTT. Amino acid sequence: CASSLAGGGDTQYF. Full variable domain (rest looked up from reference TRBV7-6 and TRBJ2-3): GAGVSQSPRYKVTKRGQDVALRCDPISGHVSLYWYRQALGQGPEFLTYFNYEAQQDKSGLPNDRFSAERPEGSISTLTIQRTEQRDSAMYRCASSLAGGGDTQYFGPGTRLTVL.